What follows are 32 T cell receptor beta chains derived from one specimen sequenced in a study of cytomegalovirus exposure and HLA in healthy donors. It was with 60 Vbeta and 13 Jbeta primers that the PCR ran. Sequencing used immunoSEQ multiplex PCR; TCRdb keeps in-frame clones, though not all of them. The table shows about 150,000 clones, with about 72% occurring only once. The sample comprised PBMCs. The receptors come from a man in his forties or fifties in good health and CMV-seronegative.

The rearrangement joins TRBV11-3 to TRBJ2-2; TRBD2 matches at 7 bases. CDR3 length: 17 residues. Trimming at V came to 0 bases and at J to 5 bases, leaving 9 bases not matched to a gene. Germline CDR1 SGHNT, CDR2 YENEEA. The chain's CDR3 is CASSLDRGPSGTGELFF. The CDR3 DNA follows: TGTGCCAGCAGCTTAGATAGGGGCCCTAGCGGTACCGGGGAGCTGTTTTTT.

As regards this clone: The junction does not match germline at one end; this may be a read error. V gene TRBV19 combines with J gene TRBJ1-5, with no clear D. Germline-derived CDR1 and CDR2 are LNHDA and SQIVND (reference sequence). The length of the CDR3 is 15 residues. CDR3 loop: CASSIGGGSNQPQNF. The DNA of the CDR3 is TGTGCCAGTAGTATTGGTGGAGGTAGCAATCAGCCCCAGAATTTT.

J is TRBJ2-7 and V is TRBV2, with 8 bases identical to TRBD1. CDR3 length: 15 amino acids. Germline V CDR1 and CDR2: SNHLY, FYNNEI. The ends lost 5 bases at V and 5 bases at J; junction bases unmatched: 11. The CDR3: CASSLGQGSFDEQYF. The DNA for the CDR3 is TGTGCCAGCAGTTTAGGACAGGGAAGTTTTGACGAGCAGTACTTC. The variable domain in full, completed from reference TRBV2 and TRBJ2-7, reads EPEVTQTPSHQVTQMGQEVILRCVPISNHLYFYWYRQILGQKVEFLVSFYNNEISEKSEIFDDQFSVERPDGSNFTLKIRSTKLEDSAMYFCASSLGQGSFDEQYFGPGTRLTVT.

The chain is built from TRBV9 and TRBJ1-1; the D gene is possibly TRBD1 (6 bases). The CDR3 runs 14 residues. The V end lost 4 bases, the J end lost 0 bases, and 10 bases lay between the germline ends. Germline-derived CDR1 and CDR2 are SGDLS and YYNGEE. CDR3 protein: CASSQQGLNTEAFF. Written as DNA, the CDR3 is TGTGCCAGCAGCCAACAGGGATTGAACACTGAAGCTTTCTTT.

The chain has TRBV10-2 and TRBJ2-5, with unresolved D. This CDR3 region has 15 residues. V was shortened by 0 bases and J by 8 bases, with 16 bases between the two germline ends. The germline V gene has CDR1 WSHSY and CDR2 SAAADI. The CDR3 region has the DNA TGCGCCAGCAGTGAGTCTACGGCTAGTTTAGCCACCCAGTACTTC. Its protein product is CASSESTASLATQYF.

This sequence joins TRBV7-9 and TRBJ2-7; D not certain. V shed 5 bases and J shed 2 bases, with 7 bases lying between them. CDR1 is SEHNR and CDR2 is FQNEAQ in the germline V gene (reference sequence). The CDR3 is 12 amino acids. For the CDR3, the DNA is TGTGCCAGCAGCCCTGGGCCCTACGAGCAGTACTTC. Amino acid sequence: CASSPGPYEQYF.

The V and J genes are TRBV5-6 and TRBJ2-5, with 9 bases fitting TRBD1. Germline CDR1 is SGHDT and CDR2 is YYEEEE. V lost 1 base to trimming and J lost 7 bases; unmatched junction nucleotides: 11. The CDR3 covers 16 residues. The CDR3 sequence: CASSLYPGQGIGTQYF. CDR3 sequence (DNA): TGTGCCAGCAGCTTGTACCCGGGACAGGGTATTGGGACCCAGTACTTC.

This chain joins TRBV5-1 and TRBJ2-3, with 10 bases matching TRBD2. Germline CDR1 SGHRS, CDR2 YFSETQ. V shed 4 bases, J shed 6 bases, and the junction held 5 bases outside the gene matches. CDR3 length: 14 residues. The CDR3 here is CASSLAGEYDTQYF. CDR3 DNA: TGCGCCAGCAGCCTAGCGGGGGAATATGATACGCAGTATTTT.

This rearrangement joins TRBV4-1 to TRBJ2-3; a weak D match, TRBD1 (5 bases). Trimming stripped 1 base from V and 0 bases from J, with 17 bases between. The CDR3 sequence is 18 residues long. Germline-derived CDR1 and CDR2 are MGHRA and YSYEKL. The CDR3 sequence: CASSQVFRTRSSTDTQYF. CDR3 nucleotide sequence: TGCGCCAGCAGCCAAGTTTTCCGGACAAGATCTAGCACAGATACGCAGTATTTT.

This chain connects TRBV30 to TRBJ1-1, with TRBD1 matching over 8 bases. The CDR3 runs 18 residues. The germline CDR1 and CDR2 sequences are GTSNPN and SVGIG (reference sequence). V shed 6 bases, J shed 4 bases, and the junction held 22 bases outside the gene matches. CDR3 bases: TGTGCCTGCCAAGATCTCCGGGACAGGTCTGATCTGTTCACTGAAGCTTTCTTT. As protein: CACQDLRDRSDLFTEAFF.

This sequence joins TRBV5-1 and TRBJ2-3; 8 bases are a match to TRBD2. The V gene's germline CDR1 is SGHRS and CDR2 YFSETQ. Trimming at V came to 0 bases and at J to 6 bases, leaving 9 bases not matched to a gene. This CDR3 spans 16 amino acids. This CDR3 is CASSLGGGGFQDTQYF. CDR3 bases: TGCGCCAGCAGCTTGGGAGGCGGGGGGTTCCAGGATACGCAGTATTTT.

The chain recombines TRBV10-3 with TRBJ1-2; 8 bases agree with TRBD1. This CDR3 region has 13 residues. V shed 8 bases, J shed 7 bases, and the junction held 9 bases outside the gene matches. Germline CDR1 is ENHRY and CDR2 is SYGVKD. CDR3 amino acids: CAIGAGGESGYTF. The CDR3 bases are TGTGCCATCGGGGCAGGGGGCGAAAGTGGCTACACCTTC.

The rearrangement links TRBV10-1 to TRBJ1-1; no firm D call. Germline V gene data show CDR1 as WNHNN and CDR2 as SYGVQD (reference sequence). V was trimmed by 5 bases and J by 1 base, leaving 8 bases between them. This CDR3 has 13 amino acids. The CDR3 here is CASSPGRNTEAFF. CDR3 coding DNA: TGCGCCAGCAGTCCCGGGAGGAACACTGAAGCTTTCTTT.

J is TRBJ1-5 and V is TRBV19; TRBD1 matches 9 bases. The CDR3 contains 19 residues. Trimming took 3 bases from V and 0 from J; bases not matched to a gene: 12. The germline gives CDR1 LNHDA, CDR2 SQIVND (reference sequence). The DNA for the CDR3 is TGTGCCAGTAGTATGGTGATAGGGACAGGGTTGTATAGCAATCAGCCCCAGCATTTT. This gives the protein CASSMVIGTGLYSNQPQHF.

The chain employs TRBV7-2 and TRBJ2-7, with D perhaps matching TRBD1 (5 bases). The V and J ends lost 4 bases and 3 bases respectively, with 10 bases between them. Germline assignment: CDR1 SGHTA and CDR2 FQGNSA. CDR3 size: 13 residues. CDR3 DNA sequence: TGTGCCAGCAGCTCCGACAGCGACTACGAGCAGTACTTC. Its protein product is CASSSDSDYEQYF. Together with reference TRBV7-2 and TRBJ2-7, the CDR3 gives the full variable domain: GAGVSQSPSNKVTEKGKDVELRCDPISGHTALYWYRQSLGQGLEFLIYFQGNSAPDKSGLPSDRFSAERTGGSVSTLTIQRTQQEDSAVYLCASSSDSDYEQYFGPGTRLTVT.

V is TRBV4-2 and J is TRBJ2-1; perhaps TRBD2 as D (6 bases). This CDR3 is 14 amino acids long. V was cut by 5 bases and J by 3 bases, with 11 bases left in between. Germline V gene data show CDR1 as LGHNA and CDR2 as YNFKEQ. CDR3 region: CASSAAEGYNEQFF. CDR3 in DNA: TGTGCCAGCAGCGCCGCGGAGGGCTACAATGAGCAGTTCTTC.

This clone was seen only once. V gene TRBV27 combines with J gene TRBJ1-2, with D tentatively TRBD1 (5 bases). The V and J ends lost 6 bases and 7 bases respectively, with 9 bases between them. Germline CDR1 is MNHEY and CDR2 is SMNVEV (reference sequence). This CDR3 is built from 11 residues. CDR3 bases: TGTGCCAGCAGCCCAGGGTTTGGCTACACCTTC. As protein: CASSPGFGYTF.

This clone was counted only a few times. This chain links TRBV4-1 with TRBJ2-7; D gene unclear. CDR1 and CDR2 (germline): MGHRA, YSYEKL. The germline V and J ends were trimmed by 4 bases and 3 bases, with 10 bases remaining between them. The length of the CDR3 is 13 residues. In DNA, the CDR3 is TGCGCCAGCAGCCCCCGAGGATACTACGAGCAGTACTTC. This codes for CASSPRGYYEQYF.

The chain is built from TRBV6-6 and TRBJ2-1, with a possible D match to TRBD2 (5 bases). V dropped 5 bases and J dropped 3 bases, with 14 bases sitting between them. The CDR3 is made up of 15 amino acids. Germline assignment: CDR1 MNHNY and CDR2 SVGAGI (reference sequence). The CDR3 loop reads CASSTGSEIYNEQFF. As DNA, the CDR3 is TGTGCCAGCAGTACGGGGAGCGAAATCTACAATGAGCAGTTCTTC.

This clone has only one observation. The rearrangement links TRBV19 to TRBJ2-7, with 7 bases aligning to TRBD1. The V gene's germline CDR1 is LNHDA and CDR2 SQIVND (reference sequence). V was clipped by 4 bases and J by 0 bases; unmatched bases: 3. This CDR3 spans 14 amino acids. CDR3 nucleotides: TGTGCCAGTAGTAGGACAGGAAGCTCCTACGAGCAGTACTTC. Its translation is CASSRTGSSYEQYF.

The chain uses TRBV5-1 and TRBJ2-5, with 8 nucleotides matching TRBD1. The CDR3 has 14 residues. Germline CDR1 is SGHRS and CDR2 is YFSETQ. The junction had 7 bases not matched to a gene; V was cut back by 4 bases and J by 5 bases. CDR3 protein: CASSDGGQGETQYF. CDR3 in DNA: TGCGCCAGCAGCGACGGAGGACAGGGCGAGACCCAGTACTTC.

Here the CDR3 DNA reads TGTGCCAGCAGCTTGGACCCAGCGGGAATCAACAATGAGCAGTTCTTC. Protein product: CASSLDPAGINNEQFF. V usage is TRBV5-4 and J usage is TRBJ2-1; TRBD2 matches 7 bases. CDR3 length equals 16 residues. Germline V gene sequence: CDR1 SGHNT, CDR2 YYREEE (reference sequence). The J segment lost 5 bases and the V segment lost 0 bases, leaving 8 bases of the junction unmatched.

V and J are TRBV7-6 and TRBJ2-2; maybe TRBD2 (5 bases). Trimming cost V 1 base and J 0 bases, with 12 bases left between them. This CDR3 contains 17 residues. The germline gives CDR1 SGHVS, CDR2 FNYEAQ. CDR3 DNA sequence: TGTGCCAGCAGCTTAGGGTTTAGAGGGCCGAACACCGGGGAGCTGTTTTTT. It translates to CASSLGFRGPNTGELFF.

This clone has just a few counts. The chain uses TRBV4-1 and TRBJ1-2; D gene ambiguous. This CDR3 has 17 residues. The V end lost 0 bases, the J end lost 8 bases, and 22 bases lay between the germline ends. The germline gives CDR1 MGHRA, CDR2 YSYEKL. CDR3 protein: CASSQDMAGNKARGYTF. In nucleotides, the CDR3 is TGCGCCAGCAGCCAAGATATGGCGGGGAATAAAGCGAGAGGCTACACCTTC.

This chain connects TRBV7-2 to TRBJ2-7, with a tentative D call TRBD1 (6 bases). CDR3 length: 14 residues. Trimming pared 0 bases from V and 3 bases from J, leaving 9 bases between. The germline V gene encodes CDR1 SGHTA and CDR2 FQGNSA. The CDR3 DNA is TGTGCCAGCAGCTTAGCCGGACAGCACTACGAGCAGTACTTC. Protein: CASSLAGQHYEQYF. Based on the CDR3 plus reference TRBV7-2 and TRBJ2-7, the full variable domain is GAGVSQSPSNKVTEKGKDVELRCDPISGHTALYWYRQSLGQGLEFLIYFQGNSAPDKSGLPSDRFSAERTGGSVSTLTIQRTQQEDSAVYLCASSLAGQHYEQYFGPGTRLTVT.

This clone was observed a few times. This chain links TRBV29-1 with TRBJ2-7; 8 bases are a match to TRBD1. The CDR3 has 14 amino acids. The junction had 8 bases not matched to a gene; V was cut back by 4 bases and J by 3 bases. The V gene's germline CDR1 is SQVTM and CDR2 ANQGSEA. The CDR3 DNA reads TGCAGCGTTGGACCTAAAGACAGGGGCTACGAGCAGTACTTC. It is translated as CSVGPKDRGYEQYF.

The V call is TRBV10-3, the J call TRBJ2-2, with 14 bases matching TRBD2. The trim removed 10 bases at V and 6 bases at J, leaving 7 bases unmatched. CDR3 size: 15 residues. Germline CDR1 is ENHRY and CDR2 is SYGVKD. DNA of the CDR3: TGTGCCACCAGGGGACTAGCGGGGGTTCCCGGGGAGCTGTTTTTT. Translation: CATRGLAGVPGELFF.

The V gene is TRBV4-3, the J gene TRBJ2-3; 7 bases line up with TRBD2. Germline CDR1 LGHNA, CDR2 YSLEER. The CDR3 length is 16 residues. The junction had 11 bases not matched to a gene; V was cut back by 1 base and J by 7 bases. The CDR3 DNA follows: TGCGCCAGCAGCCAAGGAAGGTGGGAGGGCGGAAATACGCAGTATTTT. It specifies CASSQGRWEGGNTQYF.

This chain connects TRBV9 to TRBJ1-6; 9 nucleotides match TRBD1. The CDR3 spans 17 residues. Trimming removed 3 bases from V and 9 bases from J; junction bases left unmatched: 13. Per germline, CDR1 SGDLS and CDR2 YYNGEE. Here the CDR3 DNA reads TGTGCCAGCAGCGAATACCGCAACAGGGGGCAAGGTTCACCCCTCCACTTT. This codes for CASSEYRNRGQGSPLHF.

This clone was seen more than once but under ten times. This sequence joins TRBV9 and TRBJ2-3; 9 positions agree with TRBD2. Germline assignment: CDR1 SGDLS and CDR2 YYNGEE. The CDR3 is made up of 16 amino acids. The junction had 8 bases not matched to a gene; V was cut back by 2 bases and J by 4 bases. CDR3 protein: CASSVAAREGADTQYF. The CDR3 DNA is TGTGCCAGCAGCGTTGCTGCGCGGGAGGGGGCAGATACGCAGTATTTT.

This clone was seen a few times. The rearrangement joins TRBV18 to TRBJ2-7, with D uncertain. Germline V CDR1 and CDR2: KGHSH, LQKENI. Trimming stripped 4 bases from V and 0 bases from J, with 10 bases between. The CDR3 covers 14 residues. CDR3 region: CASSRGEVSYEQYF. CDR3 bases: TGTGCCAGCTCACGAGGAGAAGTCTCCTACGAGCAGTACTTC.

In this sample, this clone turned up a few times. This rearrangement joins TRBV9 to TRBJ1-2, with D perhaps TRBD1 (6 bases). V was clipped by 3 bases and J by 8 bases, with 17 bases between them. This CDR3 region has 14 residues. Per the germline V gene, CDR1 is SGDLS and CDR2 is YYNGEE. The CDR3 sequence: CASSGVRQVGGYTF. The CDR3 bases are TGTGCCAGCAGCGGAGTCAGACAGGTGGGGGGCTACACCTTC.